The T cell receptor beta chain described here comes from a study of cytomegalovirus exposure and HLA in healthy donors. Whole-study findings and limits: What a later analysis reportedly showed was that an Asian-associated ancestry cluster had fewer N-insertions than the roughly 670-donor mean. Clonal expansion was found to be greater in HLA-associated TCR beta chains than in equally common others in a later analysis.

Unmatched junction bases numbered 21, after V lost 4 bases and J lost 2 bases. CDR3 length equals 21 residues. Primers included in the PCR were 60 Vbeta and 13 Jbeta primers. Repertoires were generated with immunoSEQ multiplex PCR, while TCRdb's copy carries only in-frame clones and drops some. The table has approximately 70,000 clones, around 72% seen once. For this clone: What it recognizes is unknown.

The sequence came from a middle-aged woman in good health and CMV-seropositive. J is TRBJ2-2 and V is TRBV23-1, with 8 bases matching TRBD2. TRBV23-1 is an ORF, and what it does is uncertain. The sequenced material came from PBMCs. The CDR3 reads CASSPKRGRTFVSLNTGELFF. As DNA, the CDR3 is TGCGCCAGCAGTCCTAAGCGGGGGCGCACGTTCGTCTCACTAAACACCGGGGAGCTGTTTTTT.